This TCR beta chain appears in the sequencing data of a study of regulatory T cells in long-lasting Graves disease listed by TCRdb under 2021. Notes on the research overall: Persistent Graves' disease was defined as persistently positive TSH receptor autoantibodies together with antithyroid drug treatment for over 5 years. Patients with persistent Graves' disease were compared with patients with newly diagnosed Graves' disease using TCR sequencing and RNA sequencing of peripheral blood. Antithyroid drugs had been taken for around 9.8 years on average by persistent Graves' disease patients in the clinical cohort. The study was registered as a clinical trial and conducted in China. TCR sequencing covered around 13 persistent and approximately 20 newly diagnosed Graves' disease patients, around 35 samples in total.

This clonotype was detected ten times or more. What antigen it recognizes has not been identified. There are no base qualities to consult, and no much larger clone falls within one base. Receptor amplification or capture employed multiplex PCR. TCRdb shows the sequencer as Illumina HiSeq 4000. iRepertoire HTBI primers and Arm-PCR amplification of CDR3 regions were used to construct TCR beta libraries. Before sequencing, the PCR products went through gel purification. The source study handled its data this way. Gene usage analysis of CDR3 amino acid clonotypes relied on the 60 to 65 TRBV and around 14 TRBJ segments identified across samples. COPE and FqMerger were used to merge filtered high-quality paired reads into contigs. Contigs were aligned with BLAST to IMGT TRBV, TRBD and TRBJ reference genes, and CDR3 was defined per IMGT. Clonotypes above 0.1% frequency were classified as highly expanded clones. Shannon entropy served as the measure of repertoire diversity, while the Gini coefficient captured V-J evenness. Clonotypes shared by more than one individual were considered public. TCRdb trimmed public reads at Q25 via fastp, called clones via MiXCR and kept in-frame beta chains. Every distinct CDR3 protein forms one entry, paired with its most common genes and DNA. TCRdb, not the original authors, processed these V and J calls. This sample has around 460,000 distinct CDR3 sequences in its table, and about a fifth of those were observed once. The ten largest clonotypes hold roughly 7.1% of the sample.

Overall results and qualifications from the work: Only the TCR beta chain was sequenced and analyzed. The small sample size was acknowledged by the authors as a limitation that may reduce accuracy. Patients with persistent disease shared more public clonotypes (approximately 2,500) than newly diagnosed patients did (about 970). Persistent Graves' disease patients showed lower TCR Shannon entropy and fewer highly expanded clones than newly diagnosed patients, suggesting clonal expansion. The study examined only peripheral blood because the primary lesion, thyroid tissue, could not be accessed.

This specimen's time point label, interpreted: persistent/refractory GD, antithyroid drugs over 5 years with positive TRAb. For both TCR sequencing and RNA sequencing, RNA was extracted from PBMCs in TRIzol. Graves' disease was diagnosed according to American Thyroid Association guidelines. The patients came from an endocrinology department in Xi'an, China. From each patient, about 9 milliliters of peripheral blood was collected into an EDTA anticoagulant tube. Ficoll Paque Plus density gradient separation was used to isolate PBMCs, and no further T cell sorting was done. An Agilent 2100 Bioanalyzer and agarose gel were used to assess RNA quality, and a NanoDrop 2000 was used to measure RNA concentration. The source is a female donor with Graves disease. The sequenced sample was peripheral blood mononuclear cells (PBMCs), obtained when the disease was refractory, from a patient treated with antithyroid drugs.

The nucleotides are TGCAGTGCCACCCCGCGGGGGCGAAATGAAAAACTGTTTTTT. This is translated as CSATPRGRNEKLFF. Rearrangement joined TRBV20-1 to TRBJ1-4; a tentative D call is TRBD1 (6 bases match). The CDR3 runs 14 amino acids, cysteine and phenylalanine included. Only the CDR3 DNA is retained, 42 bases long and in frame from the first base. Relative to germline, V is 6 bases shorter and J is 5 bases shorter, with 16 bases between their ends. CDR1 DFQATT and CDR2 SNEGSKA were looked up in the germline V gene (reference sequence).